This T cell receptor (beta chain) originates from a study of shared clonotypes between healthy human individuals. Looking at the study overall: Contributing individuals were a couple of females and three males aged 18 to 49. Study-wide results and caveats: Estimated clonotype richness was generally higher in naive than memory subsets. Of the naive CD4 clonotypes, roughly 5% were shared across a handful of donors.

About this clone itself: Its matching antigen is unknown.

An approximately 220 ng quantity of DNA, about 30,000 T cell genomes, went into the sorted-subset replicate PCRs. The method was immunoSEQ multiplex PCR; TCRdb's version includes in-frame clones alone and lacks a portion of them. The table lists approximately 1,500,000 clones, roughly 96% of them singletons. Germline CDR1 is SNHLY and CDR2 is FYNNEI. V lost 3 bases to trimming and J lost 4 bases; unmatched junction nucleotides: 5. This CDR3 has 15 amino acids. This TCR was recovered from a man aged 30 to 39 in good health. The rearrangement uses TRBV2 and TRBJ2-7; 11 positions agree with TRBD2. Material: naive CD4+ T cells sorted from blood. Described subset: CD45RA+ positively selected. The CDR3 DNA sequence: TGTGCCAGCAGTGACCAACTAGCGGGAGTTTACGAGCAGTACTTC. Translated, it gives CASSDQLAGVYEQYF.